The 25 T cell receptor beta chains below were found in one sample sequenced in a study of T cell repertoires in cytomegalovirus infection. MiXCR, applied by TCRdb to the reads, yields one record per CDR3 protein. The data contain 150,000 to 200,000 distinct CDR3 sequences, 28% of them singletons. The sample comprised PBMCs. Receptors originate from a human donor in good health (CMV status not recorded). Some clones in this sample may be carry-over from other donors' samples.

J is TRBJ1-6 and V is TRBV7-9; weak D call: TRBD1 (5 bases). Per the germline V gene, CDR1 is SEHNR and CDR2 is FQNEAQ (reference sequence). Trimming took 5 bases from V and 11 from J, leaving 19 bases between them. The CDR3 sequence is 15 residues long. CDR3 residues: CASSLTGGDLAPLHF. DNA for the CDR3: TGTGCCAGCAGCCTAACAGGCGGGGATTTGGCACCCCTCCACTTT.

The chain carries TRBV28 and TRBJ1-2; maybe TRBD1 (6 bases). Germline values: CDR1 MDHEN, CDR2 SYDVKM. Trimming cost V 5 bases and J 1 base, with 14 bases left between them. The length of the CDR3 is 15 residues. The CDR3 nucleotides are TGTGCCAGCAGTACCCGGGACAAAATTAACTATGGCTACACCTTC. This encodes CASSTRDKINYGYTF.

Only a few counts were recorded for this clonotype. V gene TRBV7-8 combines with J gene TRBJ1-1; 12 bases match TRBD1. V lost 4 bases to trimming and J lost 4 bases; unmatched junction nucleotides: 13. Germline V gives CDR1 SGHVS, CDR2 FQNEAQ. The CDR3 covers 18 residues. In nucleotides, the CDR3 is TGTGCCAGCAGCTCTGGCCACGGGACAGGGGGCATGGGCACTGAAGCTTTCTTT. This translates into CASSSGHGTGGMGTEAFF.

The chain couples TRBV20-1 to TRBJ2-3, with a tentative D call TRBD2 (6 bases). V dropped 3 bases and J dropped 1 base, with 11 bases sitting between them. The CDR3 length is 14 residues. Per the germline V gene, CDR1 is DFQATT and CDR2 is SNEGSKA (reference sequence). CDR3 DNA sequence: TGCAGTGCTAGCCCCACGGGGGGCACAGATACGCAGTATTTT. Protein sequence: CSASPTGGTDTQYF.

This clonotype has at least ten counts. The V gene is TRBV7-3, the J gene TRBJ2-1; 9 nucleotides align to TRBD1. The length of the CDR3 is 13 residues. The germline gives CDR1 SGHTA, CDR2 FQGTGA. V gave up 6 bases and J gave up 7 bases; unmatched junction bases: 4. CDR3 region: CASSLQGANEQFF. The CDR3 coding sequence is TGTGCCAGCAGTTTACAGGGGGCAAATGAGCAGTTCTTC.

The CDR3 spells CAISESGQTAYNEQFF. The CDR3 DNA reads as TGTGCCATCAGTGAGTCGGGACAGACAGCCTACAATGAGCAGTTCTTC. J is TRBJ2-1 and V is TRBV10-3, with TRBD1 matching over 7 bases. The CDR3 has 16 residues. Germline V gene sequence: CDR1 ENHRY, CDR2 SYGVKD. After removal of 0 bases from V and 2 bases from J, the junction contained 4 bases not matched to a gene.

The table lists this clonotype with many counts. The chain has TRBV7-8 and TRBJ1-5; D is perhaps TRBD1 (5 bases). This CDR3 spans 19 amino acids. V shed 0 bases and J shed 6 bases, with 24 bases lying between them. Germline-derived CDR1 and CDR2 are SGHVS and FQNEAQ. CDR3 residues: CASSLAGVSFRGVGQPQHF. For the CDR3, the DNA is TGTGCCAGCAGCTTAGCGGGGGTTTCCTTTCGGGGTGTAGGTCAGCCCCAGCATTTT.

This chain uses TRBV6-1 with TRBJ1-2, with D possibly matching TRBD1 (6 bases). Trimming removed 7 bases at V and 4 bases at J, with 19 bases between. The germline gives CDR1 MNHNS, CDR2 SASEGT. The CDR3 has 15 residues. The CDR3 protein is CASTTSGTNVYGYTF. Here the CDR3 DNA reads TGTGCCAGCACCACATCCGGGACAAACGTCTATGGCTACACCTTC.

This clonotype was recorded many times. This chain connects TRBV2 to TRBJ2-5, with no clear D. From germline, CDR1 is SNHLY and CDR2 FYNNEI. V lost 6 bases to trimming and J lost 2 bases, with 4 bases between them. This CDR3 comprises 11 residues. Here the CDR3 reads CASRGQETQYF. In DNA, the CDR3 is TGTGCCAGCAGGGGACAAGAGACCCAGTACTTC. Full variable domain (outside the CDR3, taken from reference TRBV2 and TRBJ2-5): EPEVTQTPSHQVTQMGQEVILRCVPISNHLYFYWYRQILGQKVEFLVSFYNNEISEKSEIFDDQFSVERPDGSNFTLKIRSTKLEDSAMYFCASRGQETQYFGPGTRLLVL.

The chain recombines TRBV12-3 or TRBV12-4 with TRBJ2-3, with TRBD1 identical over 8 bases. The CDR3 spans 13 residues. With 7 bases clipped from V and 6 bases from J, the junction kept 6 bases outside the gene matches. The CDR3 sequence: CASMWTGLDTQYF. DNA of the CDR3: TGTGCCAGCATGTGGACAGGGTTGGATACGCAGTATTTT.

The chain links TRBV20-1 to TRBJ1-2; 8 bases are shared with TRBD1. V lost 6 bases, J lost 2 bases, and 11 bases stayed unmatched. CDR3 length: 15 residues. CDR1 and CDR2 from the germline V gene are DFQATT and SNEGSKA (reference sequence). CDR3 nucleotide sequence: TGCAGTGCGGGGGTCCCGACAGGGGCGAACTATGGCTACACCTTC. Its translation: CSAGVPTGANYGYTF.

There are a few counts of this clonotype. The rearrangement joins TRBV2 to TRBJ2-1; D possibly matches TRBD1 or TRBD2 (5 bases each). Between the trimmed V and J ends, which lost 6 bases and 4 bases, there was a span of 10 bases. This CDR3 comprises 13 residues. From germline, CDR1 is SNHLY and CDR2 FYNNEI. DNA of the CDR3: TGTGCCAGCAGGATGGGGGTTTACAATGAGCAGTTCTTC. Encoded protein: CASRMGVYNEQFF.

The chain carries TRBV7-2 and TRBJ1-1, with unresolved D. Germline values: CDR1 SGHTA, CDR2 FQGNSA. Trimming shortened V by 6 bases and J by 10 bases, and 21 bases separated the two germline ends. There are 14 residues in the CDR3. The CDR3 sequence is CASRLPGPLRAAFF. The CDR3 DNA reads TGTGCCAGCAGACTGCCGGGTCCTCTTCGGGCAGCTTTCTTT.

The chain joins TRBV10-3 to TRBJ2-6; D call uncertain. The CDR3 spans 18 residues. The germline V gene has CDR1 ENHRY and CDR2 SYGVKD. With 0 bases removed from V and 0 bases from J, the gap between germline ends came to 12 bases. CDR3 sequence: CAISESGGGFSGANVLTF. The CDR3 coding sequence is TGTGCCATCAGTGAGTCAGGTGGTGGTTTCTCTGGGGCCAACGTCCTGACTTTC.

This clonotype was counted between two and nine times. The gene calls are TRBV12-3 or TRBV12-4 and TRBJ1-1, with 7 bases lining up with TRBD1. V gave up 5 bases and J gave up 1 base; unmatched junction bases: 4. The CDR3 sequence is 14 residues long. CDR3 coding DNA: TGTGCCAGCAGTCATCGGACAGGGAACACTGAAGCTTTCTTT. It translates to CASSHRTGNTEAFF.

This clonotype was detected a few times. The chain uses TRBV7-9 and TRBJ2-5; 11 bases line up with TRBD1. Germline loops: CDR1 SEHNR, CDR2 FQNEAQ (reference sequence). J was trimmed by 4 bases and V by 5 bases; bases with no gene match: 9. The CDR3 contains 16 residues. CDR3 sequence: CASSPRDRGERETQYF. The CDR3 DNA sequence: TGTGCCAGCAGCCCGCGGGACAGGGGGGAACGAGAGACCCAGTACTTC.

This clonotype was observed a handful of times. The chain links TRBV7-3 to TRBJ2-1, with 8 bases lining up with TRBD2. The CDR3 length is 14 residues. CDR1 and CDR2 from the germline V gene are SGHTA and FQGTGA. J gave up 11 bases and V 4 bases, and 10 bases lay outside the gene matches. This chain's CDR3 is CASSWEESGGQQFF. The CDR3 DNA follows: TGTGCCAGCAGCTGGGAGGAGAGCGGGGGACAGCAGTTCTTC.

The table lists this clonotype with a few counts. The chain carries TRBV2 and TRBJ1-1; TRBD1 is a possible D gene (5 bases). Looked up from germline, CDR1 is SNHLY and CDR2 is FYNNEI. This CDR3 has 13 residues. V lost 5 bases, J lost 2 bases, and 9 bases lay in between. The CDR3 region has the DNA TGTGCCAGCAGTCGGGGGGATAACACTGAAGCTTTCTTT. It specifies CASSRGDNTEAFF.

This clonotype was counted only a few times. This chain connects TRBV7-9 to TRBJ1-2; D gene unclear. This CDR3 is 14 amino acids long. Germline loops: CDR1 SEHNR, CDR2 FQNEAQ (reference sequence). V dropped 5 bases and J dropped 4 bases, with 14 bases sitting between them. The CDR3 loop is CASSPWATTYGYTF. The CDR3 DNA sequence: TGTGCCAGCAGCCCGTGGGCCACTACCTATGGCTACACCTTC. The entire variable domain, with the rest obtained from reference TRBV7-9 and TRBJ1-2, is as follows: DTGVSQNPRHKITKRGQNVTFRCDPISEHNRLYWYRQTLGQGPEFLTYFQNEAQLEKSRLLSDRFSAERPKGSFSTLEIQRTEQGDSAMYLCASSPWATTYGYTFGSGTRLTVV.

The chain couples TRBV18 to TRBJ1-4, with D uncertain. Trimming took 1 base from V and 5 from J, leaving 11 bases between them. CDR3 length: 15 residues. The V gene's germline CDR1 is KGHSH and CDR2 LQKENI. The CDR3 DNA reads TGTGCCAGCTCACCACGGCGGCAGCCAAATGAAAAACTGTTTTTT. This translates into CASSPRRQPNEKLFF.

The J gene is TRBJ2-1, the V gene TRBV4-2; a weak D match, TRBD1 (6 bases). V was clipped by 0 bases and J by 7 bases, with 13 bases between them. The CDR3 covers 15 residues. Germline CDR1 is LGHNA and CDR2 is YNFKEQ. The CDR3: CASSQDLEQGNEQFF. For the CDR3, the DNA is TGTGCCAGCAGCCAAGACTTAGAACAGGGTAATGAGCAGTTCTTC.

The chain is built from TRBV5-4 and TRBJ2-1; 8 nucleotides align to TRBD2. CDR3 length: 15 residues. The germline CDR1 and CDR2 sequences are SGHNT and YYREEE (reference sequence). V trimming: 0 bases; J trimming: 5 bases; junction bases outside the gene matches: 4. CDR3 nucleotide sequence: TGTGCCAGCAGCTTGGAAGCGGGGGCCAACAATGAGCAGTTCTTC. This encodes CASSLEAGANNEQFF.

The chain recombines TRBV7-8 with TRBJ2-7; D is perhaps TRBD1 or TRBD2 (5 bases each). Germline CDR1 and CDR2: SGHVS and FQNEAQ. CDR3 size: 14 residues. V was cut by 5 bases and J by 6 bases, with 17 bases left in between. The CDR3, as DNA: TGTGCCAGCAGCCCCGTGGGGGAAAGGGCCGAGCAGTACTTC. It is translated as CASSPVGERAEQYF.

The V call is TRBV4-1, the J call TRBJ2-3, with 8 positions matching TRBD2. The CDR3 runs to 15 residues. After removal of 0 bases from V and 4 bases from J, the junction contained 3 bases not matched to a gene. Germline V CDR1 and CDR2: MGHRA, YSYEKL. CDR3 sequence reads: CASSQERGGPDTQYF. As DNA, the CDR3 is TGCGCCAGCAGCCAAGAACGGGGGGGCCCAGATACGCAGTATTTT.

This clonotype was found many times. The chain employs TRBV7-2 and TRBJ2-1; 10 bases agree with TRBD2. The V gene end was trimmed by 6 bases and the J gene end by 1 base; junction bases not matched to a gene: 3. This CDR3 is built from 15 residues. Germline values: CDR1 SGHTA, CDR2 FQGNSA. CDR3 region: CASSGLAASYNEQFF. CDR3 DNA: TGTGCCAGCAGTGGACTAGCGGCTTCCTACAATGAGCAGTTCTTC.